The TCR beta chain under discussion was sequenced for a study of cytomegalovirus exposure and HLA in healthy donors. CDR1 SGHTA and CDR2 FQGNSA come from the germline V gene. The junction had 4 bases not matched to a gene; V was cut back by 4 bases and J by 0 bases. This CDR3 comprises 16 residues. Produced via immunoSEQ multiplex PCR; TCRdb's table is partial and in-frame only. This table has tens of thousands of clones, approximately 90% appearing once. Sequencing was done on a sample of PBMCs. The source of this sequence is a woman aged 18-29 years in good health and CMV-seropositive. J is TRBJ2-4 and V is TRBV7-2; 9 bases agree with TRBD1. The CDR3 sequence: CASSYRTGVAKNIQYF. The CDR3 coding sequence is TGTGCCAGCAGCTACCGGACAGGGGTAGCCAAAAACATTCAGTACTTC.